Following are 31 T cell receptor beta chains from one sample sequenced in a study of cytotoxic CD8 clonotypes in ibrutinib-treated CLL. Sequencing used immunoSEQ multiplex PCR; TCRdb keeps in-frame clones, though not all of them. Of 50,000 to 65,000 clones listed, less than 60% are singletons. The material sequenced was PBMCs, taken after 12 months of ibrutinib treatment. The receptor set was obtained from a human donor with chronic lymphocytic leukemia.

V and J are TRBV4-1 and TRBJ1-1; D gene unclear. Deletions cut 3 bases from V and 1 base from J, with 15 bases between. CDR3 length equals 16 residues. Germline loops: CDR1 MGHRA, CDR2 YSYEKL. CDR3 in amino acids: CASSHELAIWNTEAFF. In DNA, the CDR3 is TGCGCCAGCAGCCACGAACTAGCTATTTGGAACACTGAAGCTTTCTTT.

The chain has TRBV4-1 and TRBJ1-4; D is possibly TRBD1 (5 bases). This CDR3 is built from 18 residues. V lost 2 bases and J lost 0, with 16 bases in between. Germline CDR1 and CDR2: MGHRA and YSYEKL. CDR3 protein: CASSQYGGARSTNEKLFF. The DNA for the CDR3 is TGCGCCAGCAGCCAATATGGAGGGGCCCGATCAACTAATGAAAAACTGTTTTTT.

The rearrangement joins TRBV4-1 to TRBJ1-5; TRBD1 matches 9 bases. Germline-derived CDR1 and CDR2 are MGHRA and YSYEKL. The CDR3 contains 16 residues. V shed 3 bases and J 5 bases; nucleotides not matched to a gene: 8. In nucleotides, the CDR3 is TGCGCCAGCAGCCACCTAGGACAGGGGAGTGATCAGCCCCAGCATTTT. Its translation: CASSHLGQGSDQPQHF.

This clone has a handful of counts. The chain has TRBV5-4 and TRBJ2-3, with unresolved D. The CDR3 contains 16 residues. V lost 4 bases, J lost 0 bases, and 15 bases lay in between. Germline loops: CDR1 SGHNT, CDR2 YYREEE (reference sequence). CDR3 amino acids: CASSLQLTASTDTQYF. In nucleotides, the CDR3 is TGTGCCAGCAGCCTACAACTCACAGCTAGCACAGATACGCAGTATTTT. Variable domain in full (rest from reference TRBV5-4 and TRBJ2-3): ETGVTQSPTHLIKTRGQQVTLRCSSQSGHNTVSWYQQALGQGPQFIFQYYREEENGRGNFPPRFSGLQFPNYSSELNVNALELDDSALYLCASSLQLTASTDTQYFGPGTRLTVL.

This chain uses TRBV7-8 with TRBJ2-5; 7 nucleotides align to TRBD1. Germline CDR1 and CDR2: SGHVS and FQNEAQ. This CDR3 is 15 amino acids long. V lost 1 base to trimming and J lost 5 bases; unmatched junction nucleotides: 7. The CDR3 DNA reads TGTGCCAGCAGCTTAGTCGGGACAGTACGGGAGACCCAGTACTTC. Protein: CASSLVGTVRETQYF.

This clone has more than one count but fewer than ten. J is TRBJ2-1 and V is TRBV12-5; possible D gene TRBD2, 6 bases. CDR3 length equals 13 residues. The V and J ends lost 3 bases and 7 bases respectively, with 10 bases between them. The V gene's germline CDR1 is LGHNT and CDR2 FRNRAP. The CDR3: CASGFGGRNEQFF. The CDR3 DNA sequence: TGTGCTAGTGGTTTCGGGGGAAGAAATGAGCAGTTCTTC.

The V call is TRBV28, the J call TRBJ2-3; TRBD2 aligns across 11 bases. This CDR3 spans 18 amino acids. Germline V gene lookup returns CDR1 MDHEN and CDR2 SYDVKM. V shed 4 bases and J 2 bases; nucleotides not matched to a gene: 11. The CDR3 reads CASSSNSPGLAVTDTQYF. In DNA, the CDR3 is TGTGCCAGCAGTTCTAACTCCCCGGGACTAGCGGTCACAGATACGCAGTATTTT.

In nucleotides, the CDR3 is TGTGCCAGCAGCCAAGGGACAAGGGGTTCGGCTTTCTTT. It encodes CASSQGTRGSAFF. The chain employs TRBV14 and TRBJ1-1; perhaps TRBD1 as D (5 bases). Per the germline V gene, CDR1 is SGHDN and CDR2 is FVKESK. The V end lost 1 base, the J end lost 11 bases, and 14 bases lay between the germline ends. CDR3 length: 13 amino acids.

This clone appeared many times. The chain employs TRBV2 and TRBJ1-2; unclear D gene. The CDR3 covers 13 residues. V shed 2 bases and J shed 4 bases, with 8 bases lying between them. CDR1 and CDR2 (germline): SNHLY, FYNNEI. CDR3 sequence (DNA): TGTGCCAGCAGTGAATGGACCGTCTATGGCTACACCTTC. Amino acids: CASSEWTVYGYTF.

The chain carries TRBV18 and TRBJ2-1; 7 bases fit TRBD2. CDR1 and CDR2 (germline): KGHSH, LQKENI. V lost 2 bases to trimming and J lost 9 bases; unmatched junction nucleotides: 10. CDR3 length equals 15 residues. The CDR3 here is CASSPFGGSGGEQFF. DNA of the CDR3: TGTGCCAGCTCACCATTTGGCGGGAGCGGCGGTGAGCAGTTCTTC.

The chain combines TRBV6-6 with TRBJ2-3; the D gene is possibly TRBD2 (7 bases). This CDR3 is built from 16 residues. V lost 0 bases and J lost 4, with 14 bases in between. CDR1 and CDR2 from the germline V gene are MNHNY and SVGAGI (reference sequence). CDR3 region: CASSYSGGGGPDTQYF. In nucleotides, the CDR3 is TGTGCCAGCAGTTACTCAGGAGGGGGGGGCCCAGATACGCAGTATTTT.

There are a few counts of this clone. The rearrangement joins TRBV5-1 to TRBJ2-1; weak D call: TRBD1 (6 bases). V was pared by 4 bases and J by 0 bases, with 11 bases between. This CDR3 region has 15 residues. Germline CDR1 SGHRS, CDR2 YFSETQ. CDR3 loop: CASSNLQGSYNEQFF. The CDR3 DNA follows: TGCGCCAGCAGCAACCTACAGGGCTCCTACAATGAGCAGTTCTTC.

This clone has only a few counts. The chain is built from TRBV5-1 and TRBJ1-1; TRBD1 matches 7 bases. CDR3 length: 16 amino acids. Germline V gene data show CDR1 as SGHRS and CDR2 as YFSETQ. V dropped 4 bases and J dropped 0; count of bases not matched to a gene: 9. The CDR3 DNA reads TGCGCCAGCAGCATCGGACAGGAATTCATGAACACTGAAGCTTTCTTT. It encodes CASSIGQEFMNTEAFF.

There are a few counts of this clone. The genes are TRBV5-1 and TRBJ2-6, with D unclear. The CDR3 runs to 14 residues. CDR1 and CDR2 from the germline V gene are SGHRS and YFSETQ. Between the trimmed V and J ends, which lost 4 bases and 0 bases, there was a span of 5 bases. Here the CDR3 DNA reads TGCGCCAGCAGCAGAAACTCTGGGGCCAACGTCCTGACTTTC. It yields the protein CASSRNSGANVLTF.

This chain connects TRBV6-5 to TRBJ2-1; TRBD2 aligns across 10 bases. The CDR3 is 15 residues long. V was pared by 2 bases and J by 3 bases, with 1 base of the junction left unmatched. CDR1 and CDR2 from the germline V gene are MNHEY and SVGAGI. The CDR3 here is CASSYTSGVYNEQFF. CDR3 bases: TGTGCCAGCAGTTACACTAGCGGGGTCTACAATGAGCAGTTCTTC.

The sample holds many counts of this clone. This sequence joins TRBV23-1 and TRBJ2-3, with D perhaps matching TRBD1 (6 bases). TRBV23-1 is treated as an ORF (open reading frame) with a function not yet certain. Trimming took off 3 bases at V and 0 bases at J, with 16 bases between the two ends. The CDR3 runs to 17 residues. This CDR3 is CASSHHGTHCSTDTQYF. The CDR3 region has the DNA TGCGCCAGCAGTCACCACGGGACACATTGTAGCACAGATACGCAGTATTTT.

The rearrangement links TRBV18 to TRBJ1-1, with 7 nucleotides matching TRBD1. In germline, CDR1 is KGHSH, CDR2 LQKENI. J lost 2 bases, V lost 2 bases, and 5 bases had no gene match. This CDR3 is 15 amino acids long. The CDR3 nucleotides are TGTGCCAGCTCACCATCGGGACAGATTAACACTGAAGCTTTCTTT. The encoded protein is CASSPSGQINTEAFF. The whole variable domain, remainder taken from reference TRBV18 and TRBJ1-1, is NAGVMQNPRHLVRRRGQEARLRCSPMKGHSHVYWYRQLPEEGLKFMVYLQKENIIDESGMPKERFSAEFPKEGPSILRIQQVVRGDSAAYFCASSPSGQINTEAFFGQGTRLTVV.

V and J are TRBV28 and TRBJ2-4, with TRBD2 matching 7 bases. Losses at the gene ends were 8 bases for V and 7 bases for J; bases not matched to a gene: 5. This CDR3 region has 12 residues. The germline CDR1 and CDR2 sequences are MDHEN and SYDVKM. The CDR3 loop is CASAGVGNIQYF. The CDR3, as DNA: TGTGCCAGCGCGGGAGTGGGTAACATTCAGTACTTC.

The chain uses TRBV5-1 and TRBJ2-3; possible D gene TRBD2, 6 bases. V shed 0 bases and J shed 4 bases, with 12 bases lying between them. CDR1 and CDR2 from the germline V gene are SGHRS and YFSETQ. The CDR3 is 15 amino acids. CDR3 sequence: CASSLGRTGADTQYF. CDR3 DNA sequence: TGCGCCAGCAGCTTGGGACGGACGGGGGCAGATACGCAGTATTTT.

The chain carries TRBV6-5 and TRBJ1-1, with D hard to call. V gave up 0 bases and J gave up 1 base, with 3 bases separating them. The germline gives CDR1 MNHEY, CDR2 SVGAGI. This CDR3 is 13 amino acids long. The CDR3 DNA follows: TGTGCCAGCAGTTACTCAGAGAACACTGAAGCTTTCTTT. It codes for CASSYSENTEAFF.

J is TRBJ2-7 and V is TRBV9; 8 nucleotides match TRBD2. Germline V gives CDR1 SGDLS, CDR2 YYNGEE. V lost 2 bases, J lost 4 bases, and 2 bases stayed unmatched. This CDR3 has 13 amino acids. This CDR3 reads CASSVSGGYEQYF. CDR3 bases: TGTGCCAGCAGCGTCTCGGGGGGGTACGAGCAGTACTTC.

This clone was recorded at least ten times. V and J are TRBV19 and TRBJ1-1, with D perhaps TRBD1 (5 bases). The CDR3 is 12 amino acids. Trimming took 7 bases from V and 8 from J, leaving 14 bases between them. Germline V lookup: CDR1 LNHDA, CDR2 SQIVND (reference sequence). CDR3 nucleotides: TGTGCCAGTAAAACAGGCAGAAACGAAGCTTTCTTT. It codes for CASKTGRNEAFF.

The chain is built from TRBV7-2 and TRBJ2-5, with a tentative D call TRBD1 (6 bases). Trimming took off 2 bases at V and 2 bases at J, with 12 bases between the two ends. Germline loops: CDR1 SGHTA, CDR2 FQGNSA. The CDR3 spans 15 residues. This CDR3 reads CASSLQGIAQETQYF. CDR3 nucleotide sequence: TGTGCCAGCAGCTTACAGGGGATAGCACAAGAGACCCAGTACTTC. The full variable domain, in which reference TRBV7-2 and TRBJ2-5 provide the parts outside the CDR3, is GAGVSQSPSNKVTEKGKDVELRCDPISGHTALYWYRQSLGQGLEFLIYFQGNSAPDKSGLPSDRFSAERTGGSVSTLTIQRTQQEDSAVYLCASSLQGIAQETQYFGPGTRLLVL.

V usage is TRBV18 and J usage is TRBJ1-1, with a weak D call TRBD1 (5 bases). CDR1 KGHSH and CDR2 LQKENI come from the germline V gene. The CDR3 has 12 residues. Trimming took off 6 bases at V and 8 bases at J, with 13 bases between the two ends. The CDR3 is CASSKGEGEAFF. As DNA, the CDR3 is TGTGCCAGCTCCAAAGGCGAGGGGGAAGCTTTCTTT.

V and J are TRBV11-2 and TRBJ2-2, with 7 bases that match TRBD1. This CDR3 is 15 amino acids long. V was clipped by 5 bases and J by 4 bases; unmatched bases: 7. Germline assignment: CDR1 SGHAT and CDR2 FQNNGV. CDR3 protein: CASSRQGLATGELFF. The CDR3 nucleotides are TGTGCCAGCAGCCGACAGGGTTTGGCCACCGGGGAGCTGTTTTTT.

To note about this clone: Other DNA sequences of this sample code for an identical CDR3. The chain employs TRBV30 and TRBJ2-7; 12 positions match TRBD1. Germline V CDR1 and CDR2: GTSNPN, SVGIG (reference sequence). CDR3 length equals 18 residues. V lost 0 bases to trimming and J lost 7 bases; unmatched junction nucleotides: 16. The CDR3 protein is CAWSVLGGQGAGRREQYF. Written as DNA, the CDR3 is TGTGCCTGGAGTGTACTTGGGGGACAGGGGGCGGGGCGAAGGGAGCAGTACTTC.

There are a few counts of this clone. This rearrangement joins TRBV6-5 to TRBJ1-2; perhaps TRBD1 as D (5 bases). Per the germline V gene, CDR1 is MNHEY and CDR2 is SVGAGI. Trimming pared 2 bases from V and 8 bases from J, leaving 9 bases between. The CDR3 sequence is 12 residues long. The DNA for the CDR3 is TGTGCCAGCAGTTACGGGGCAGGGGGCTACACCTTC. It yields the protein CASSYGAGGYTF.

The genes are TRBV2 and TRBJ2-2, with D maybe TRBD2 (7 bases). The CDR3 is 15 amino acids. V was shortened by 9 bases and J by 0 bases, with 14 bases between the two germline ends. Germline V gene data show CDR1 as SNHLY and CDR2 as FYNNEI. CDR3 loop: CARGPGGSNTGELFF. The CDR3 DNA follows: TGTGCCAGAGGACCGGGGGGCTCGAACACCGGGGAGCTGTTTTTT.

V usage is TRBV19 and J usage is TRBJ2-6, with D possibly being TRBD1 (5 bases). Per germline, CDR1 LNHDA and CDR2 SQIVND (reference sequence). This CDR3 is built from 14 residues. Trimming removed 5 bases from V and 3 bases from J, with 8 bases in between. The DNA of the CDR3 is TGTGCCAGTAGTCCTAGGGGTGGGGCCAACGTCCTGACTTTC. Translation: CASSPRGGANVLTF.

This sequence joins TRBV6-1 and TRBJ1-5, with D uncertain. The germline V gene encodes CDR1 MNHNS and CDR2 SASEGT. The CDR3 contains 14 residues. Trimming removed 6 bases from V and 6 bases from J, with 15 bases in between. DNA for the CDR3: TGTGCCAGCAGCGAATCCCCTAGTAGTCAGCCCCAGCATTTT. Its protein product is CASSESPSSQPQHF.

This clone is large (0.1 to 1%). The chain is built from TRBV19 and TRBJ2-3, with D perhaps TRBD1 (7 bases). This CDR3 is 15 amino acids long. Germline V gene sequence: CDR1 LNHDA, CDR2 SQIVND (reference sequence). Trimming pared 7 bases from V and 1 base from J, leaving 15 bases between. For the CDR3, the DNA is TGTGCCAGTAAGGAGGGGGCTAGCGGCACAGATACGCAGTATTTT. It specifies CASKEGASGTDTQYF.